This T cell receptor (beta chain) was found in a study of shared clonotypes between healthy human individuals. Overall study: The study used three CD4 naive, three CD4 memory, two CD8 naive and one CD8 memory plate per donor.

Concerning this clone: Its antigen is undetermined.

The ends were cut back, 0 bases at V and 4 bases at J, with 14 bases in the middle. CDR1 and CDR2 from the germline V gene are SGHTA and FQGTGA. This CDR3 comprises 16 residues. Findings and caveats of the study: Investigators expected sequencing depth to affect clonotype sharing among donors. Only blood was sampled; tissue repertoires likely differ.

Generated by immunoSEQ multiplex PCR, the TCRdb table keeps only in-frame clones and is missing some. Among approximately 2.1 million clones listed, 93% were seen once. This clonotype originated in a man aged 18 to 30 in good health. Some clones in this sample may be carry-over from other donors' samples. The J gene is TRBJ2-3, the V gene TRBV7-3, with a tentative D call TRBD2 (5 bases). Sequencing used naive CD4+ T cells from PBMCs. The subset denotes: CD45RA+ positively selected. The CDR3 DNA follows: TGTGCCAGCAGCTTAACGGTTACTGCGGGCCCAGATACGCAGTATTTT. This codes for CASSLTVTAGPDTQYF.